The clone carrying this T cell receptor (beta chain) was recorded only once. The naive CD8 population came from CD45RO-negative cells selected for CCR7, without terminally differentiated effector memory CD45RA+ cells. This specimen comes from a study of shared clonotypes between healthy human individuals. CDR1 MDHEN and CDR2 SYDVKM come from the germline V gene. This CDR3 is 14 amino acids long. The V gene lost 2 bases and the J gene lost 1 base, with 9 bases spanning the gap. Produced via immunoSEQ multiplex PCR; TCRdb's table is partial and in-frame only. The sample lists some 800,000 clones; almost 95% were seen once.

This TCR came from a man aged 25-45 years in good health. This chain joins TRBV28 and TRBJ2-7; D is uncertain. Sample: naive CD8+ T cells sorted from blood. CDR3 loop: CASSLVDRSYEQYF. The CDR3 nucleotides read TGTGCCAGCAGTTTAGTAGACCGATCCTACGAGCAGTACTTC. The full variable domain, in which reference TRBV28 and TRBJ2-7 provide the parts outside the CDR3, is DVKVTQSSRYLVKRTGEKVFLECVQDMDHENMFWYRQDPGLGLRLIYFSYDVKMKEKGDIPEGYSVSREKKERFSLILESASTNQTSMYLCASSLVDRSYEQYFGPGTRLTVT.